The clone carrying this TCR beta chain was counted only a few times. What it binds is unknown. The source of the sample is a study of T-cell memory formation after mild COVID-19. Study-level background: Largely donor-specific sequence clusters came from a couple of donors. Study conclusions and caveats: Proof of SARS-CoV-2 specificity was absent for the second-wave clones that crested on day 37. Among clones contracting day 15 to 85, CD4/CD8 was balanced, whereas later expanders leaned CD4+.

TCRdb reanalysed the 5' RACE reads using MiXCR and keeps one entry per CDR3 protein. The sample lists about 82,000 distinct CDR3 sequences; roughly an eighth were seen once. Per germline, CDR1 SGHRS and CDR2 YFSETQ. CDR3 size: 16 residues. V was cut by 3 bases and J by 3 bases, with 19 bases left in between. The sequencing sample was made of PBMCs or a T cell subset sorted from them (not recorded which). This sequence was found in an adult woman who had mild COVID-19 (a few samples of this study predate the infection). Cell type and time point are not known. This rearrangement joins TRBV5-1 to TRBJ2-7; D possibly corresponds to TRBD2 (6 bases). In DNA form, the CDR3 reads TGCGCCAGCAGCTCCAGAATGCCCTCTAGCGACTACGAGCAGTACTTC. Its protein is CASSSRMPSSDYEQYF. Using reference TRBV5-1 and TRBJ2-7 for the parts outside the CDR3, the full variable domain is KAGVTQTPRYLIKTRGQQVTLSCSPISGHRSVSWYQQTPGQGLQFLFEYFSETQRNKGNFPGRFSGRQFSNSRSEMNVSTLELGDSALYLCASSSRMPSSDYEQYFGPGTRLTVT.